This T cell receptor beta chain was recorded in a study of shared clonotypes between healthy human individuals. Study-wide results and limits: Clonotype sharing across a handful of donors was observed for 5% to 6.5% of naive CD4 clonotypes.

The germline V gene encodes CDR1 LNHDA and CDR2 SQIVND (reference sequence). The CDR3 contains 13 residues. Trimming left V 10 bases short and J 0 bases short, with 13 bases between. As concerns this clone: Its specificity is unknown.

Some clones are missing from TCRdb's copy, which holds only in-frame ones; the method was immunoSEQ multiplex PCR. The table includes millions of clones, about 95% detected once. Positively selected for CCR7, the CD45RO-negative cells used as naive CD8 cells excluded terminally differentiated effector memory CD45RA+ cells. Nashville, Tennessee was home to all donors, each a Caucasian adult. V gene TRBV19 combines with J gene TRBJ2-7; tentatively, D is TRBD2 (6 bases). The sequencing input was naive CD8+ T cells sorted from blood. This receptor was taken from a man between 18 and 29 years old in good health. DNA for the CDR3: TGTGCCACAAACGGGGGAAACTCCTACGAGCAGTACTTC. This gives the protein CATNGGNSYEQYF.